This T cell receptor (beta chain) was recovered during a study of OX40 agonist ivuxolimab in advanced cancers. Notes on this clone: What it binds is unknown.

The table came from immunoSEQ multiplex PCR; TCRdb's copy has only in-frame clones and leaves some out. The top ten clones hold approximately 7% of a sample with around 81,000 clones, about 80% of them seen once. The study's findings and limits: Among T cells, CD8+ cells averaged more expanded clones than CD4+ cells.

Systemic immunosuppression or a history of autoimmune disease excluded patients. The sample was CD4+ or CD8+ T cells sorted from blood, taken in a trial of the OX40 agonist ivuxolimab. This receptor was identified in an adult with an advanced solid tumor such as melanoma, head and neck, liver or kidney cancer.

CDR3 nucleotides: TGCAGCGTCCAGACAGGGATCTCCTACAATGAGCAGTTCTTC. It translates to CSVQTGISYNEQFF. V gene TRBV29-1 combines with J gene TRBJ2-1; TRBD1 aligns across 7 bases. The CDR3 extends over 14 amino acids. The germline V gene encodes CDR1 SQVTM and CDR2 ANQGSEA. J gave up 0 bases and V 6 bases, and 5 bases lay outside the gene matches.